This TCR beta chain emerged from a study of OX40 agonist ivuxolimab in advanced cancers. In the study overall: With ivuxolimab, an agonistic anti-OX40 (CD134) antibody, patients were treated. Patients with prior anti-PD-1, anti-PD-L1 or anti-CTLA-4 therapy were eligible; approximately 37% had some. Whole-study findings and limits: Averaged across samples, CD8+ T cells carried more expanded clones than CD4+ did. Dose levels from 0.1 to 3.0 mg/kg saw CD4+ and CD8+ blood T cells expand clonally by week 6.

Germline CDR1 is SEHNR and CDR2 is FQNEAQ (reference sequence). The germline V and J ends were trimmed by 1 base and 2 bases, with 14 bases remaining between them. This CDR3 is 16 amino acids long. In the case of this clone: Its matching antigen is unknown.

TCRdb's copy holds only in-frame clones and misses some; the assay was immunoSEQ multiplex PCR. The sample lists tens of thousands of clones; roughly 90% were seen once. Sequenced here: CD4+ or CD8+ T cells sorted from blood, sampled in a trial of the OX40 agonist ivuxolimab. V and J are TRBV7-9 and TRBJ1-2; D might be TRBD1 (5 bases). The TCR originated in an adult with an advanced solid tumor such as melanoma, head and neck, liver or kidney cancer. As DNA, the CDR3 is TGTGCCAGCAGCTTAGATCGACAGCCTCTGAACTATGGCTACACCTTC. Residues: CASSLDRQPLNYGYTF.